The present TCR beta chain was sequenced within a study of blood T cell repertoires in COVID-19. Across the whole study: Donors in the United States, Italy and Spain gave samples during acute or convalescent COVID-19.

From germline, CDR1 is SGHDT and CDR2 YYEEEE. The length of the CDR3 is 15 residues. Trimming cost V 0 bases and J 14 bases; bases outside gene matches: 14. Libraries were prepared by immunoSEQ multiplex PCR; TCRdb keeps only in-frame clonotypes and omits some of them. The sample includes some 250,000 clones, approximately 91% of them seen just once. Sequencing was carried out using peripheral blood. This receptor was obtained from a human donor in a cohort sampled during active COVID-19. The rearrangement links TRBV5-6 to TRBJ2-5; TRBD1 matches at 9 bases. CDR3 DNA sequence: TGTGCCAGCAGCTTGGACAGGGGGCGGGCTAGTTTCAGTTACTTC. This translates into CASSLDRGRASFSYF.